Listed here are 12 T cell receptor beta chains from one sample, sequenced in a study of early T cells in non-severe SARS-CoV-2 infection. Each CDR3 protein is one row after TCRdb ran MiXCR on the 5' RACE reads. In the table there are tens of thousands of distinct CDR3 sequences, over 4.5% of which are singletons. The specimen sequenced was whole blood. These receptors were taken from an adult who was a healthcare worker with PCR-confirmed SARS-CoV-2 infection or an uninfected control (not recorded which).

On this clonotype itself: A much larger clonotype is one base distant, so this may be a read error. V is TRBV29-1 and J is TRBJ2-1; D unresolved. There are 14 residues in the CDR3. In germline, CDR1 is SQVTM, CDR2 ANQGSEA. Between the trimmed V and J ends, which lost 6 bases and 5 bases, there was a span of 17 bases. CDR3 amino acids: CSVLQRGRDNEQFF. Here the CDR3 DNA reads TGCAGCGTGCTCCAACGAGGACGGGACAATGAGCAGTTCTTC.

At least ten counts were recorded for this clonotype. The rearrangement uses TRBV6-1 and TRBJ1-5, with TRBD1 identical over 9 bases. V trimming: 4 bases; J trimming: 7 bases; junction bases outside the gene matches: 8. The CDR3 consists of 15 residues. Per the germline V gene, CDR1 is MNHNS and CDR2 is SASEGT. Written as DNA, the CDR3 is TGTGCCAGCAGTGCCCGGGACAGGGCCGGCCAGCCCCAGCATTTT. Translating it yields CASSARDRAGQPQHF.

This chain joins TRBV29-1 and TRBJ2-5, with TRBD2 as a possible D gene (5 bases). The CDR3 consists of 12 residues. With 5 bases removed from V and 3 bases from J, the gap between germline ends came to 10 bases. Per the germline V gene, CDR1 is SQVTM and CDR2 is ANQGSEA. DNA for the CDR3: TGCAGCGTTTTGGTCGGGGAAGAGACCCAGTACTTC. It specifies CSVLVGEETQYF. Filled out from reference TRBV29-1 and TRBJ2-5, the complete variable domain reads SAVISQKPSRDICQRGTSLTIQCQVDSQVTMMFWYRQQPGQSLTLIATANQGSEATYESGFVIDKFPISRPNLTFSTLTVSNMSPEDSSIYLCSVLVGEETQYFGPGTRLLVL.

This clonotype came up a few times. The chain couples TRBV27 to TRBJ1-6; 7 nucleotides align to TRBD1. Germline lookup yields CDR1 MNHEY and CDR2 SMNVEV (reference sequence). Trimming took 6 bases from V and 9 from J; bases not matched to a gene: 14. This CDR3 region has 16 residues. The CDR3 DNA is TGTGCCAGCAGCAGTTCCCCGGGACAGAGACTTTCACCCCTCCACTTT. It codes for CASSSSPGQRLSPLHF.

This clonotype has more than one count but fewer than ten. J is TRBJ2-2 and V is TRBV6-5; 7 nucleotides match TRBD1. Germline CDR1 reads MNHEY; CDR2 reads SVGAGI. This CDR3 has 14 amino acids. Unmatched junction bases numbered 6, after V lost 6 bases and J lost 5 bases. CDR3 loop: CASSRQGETGELFF. DNA of the CDR3: TGTGCCAGCAGCCGACAGGGTGAGACCGGGGAGCTGTTTTTT.

There are many counts of this clonotype. The rearrangement uses TRBV7-8 and TRBJ2-5; 8 bases map to TRBD2. The CDR3 totals 17 residues. Germline CDR1 SGHVS, CDR2 FQNEAQ. V shed 1 base, J shed 4 bases, and the junction held 11 bases outside the gene matches. As DNA, the CDR3 is TGTGCCAGCAGCTTAGGGGTAAACAGCGGGGGAGGAGAGACCCAGTACTTC. This encodes CASSLGVNSGGGETQYF.

The CDR3 loop is CASSSDSYNEQFF. In nucleotides, the CDR3 is TGTGCCAGCAGCTCTGACTCCTACAATGAGCAGTTCTTC. The rearrangement links TRBV7-3 to TRBJ2-1; D is unresolved. The CDR3 covers 13 residues. CDR1 and CDR2 (germline): SGHTA, FQGTGA. Trimming stripped 4 bases from V and 0 bases from J, with 4 bases between. The full variable domain, with the rest looked up from reference TRBV7-3 and TRBJ2-1, is GAGVSQTPSNKVTEKGKYVELRCDPISGHTALYWYRQSLGQGPEFLIYFQGTGAADDSGLPNDRFFAVRPEGSVSTLKIQRTERGDSAVYLCASSSDSYNEQFFGPGTRLTVL.

This clonotype was counted ten times or more. The chain carries TRBV7-9 and TRBJ2-7; no clear D. CDR1 is SEHNR and CDR2 is FQNEAQ in the germline V gene (reference sequence). V lost 2 bases, J lost 2 bases, and 7 bases lay in between. The CDR3 covers 13 residues. CDR3 in DNA: TGTGCCAGCAGCTTAATAGTGACCTACGAGCAGTACTTC. It yields the protein CASSLIVTYEQYF.

This clonotype was observed many times. The J gene is TRBJ1-5, the V gene TRBV18; 7 bases are shared with TRBD1. Germline-derived CDR1 and CDR2 are KGHSH and LQKENI. The CDR3 contains 14 residues. Trimming removed 6 bases from V and 4 bases from J; junction bases left unmatched: 6. DNA for the CDR3: TGTGCCAGCTCCCCTCGACAGGGAAATCAGCCCCAGCATTTT. This gives the protein CASSPRQGNQPQHF.

In this sample, this clonotype turned up many times. The CDR3 region is CASSFPAGGLNTGELFF. In DNA, the CDR3 is TGTGCCAGCAGCTTCCCGGCAGGGGGCCTGAACACCGGGGAGCTGTTTTTT. The V and J genes are TRBV7-9 and TRBJ2-2; 8 bases map to TRBD1. J gave up 1 base and V 3 bases, and 7 bases lay outside the gene matches. The CDR3 totals 17 residues. Germline loops: CDR1 SEHNR, CDR2 FQNEAQ (reference sequence).

The V call is TRBV6-5, the J call TRBJ1-1; 7 nucleotides align to TRBD1. CDR3 length: 15 residues. V was pared by 6 bases and J by 0 bases, with 7 bases of the junction left unmatched. CDR1 is MNHEY, CDR2 SVGAGI, per germline. The CDR3 loop is CASREYDRVNTEAFF. Written as DNA, the CDR3 is TGTGCCAGCAGGGAATATGACAGGGTGAACACTGAAGCTTTCTTT.

This clonotype was picked up many times. CDR3 region: CSARAPNRGEREQYF. The CDR3 DNA reads as TGCAGTGCTAGAGCCCCCAACAGGGGAGAGCGCGAGCAGTACTTC. This chain connects TRBV20-1 to TRBJ2-7, with 7 bases matching TRBD1. J lost 6 bases, V lost 1 base, and 12 bases had no gene match. CDR1 is DFQATT and CDR2 is SNEGSKA in the germline V gene (reference sequence). The CDR3 extends over 15 amino acids.